This TCR beta chain was documented in a study of blood T cell repertoires in COVID-19. As for the study in general: Acute and convalescent COVID-19 specimens originated in the United States, Italy and Spain. The analysed material was cDNA or gDNA that came from T cells, B-cell-depleted T cells, or PBMCs.

Deletions cut 1 base from V and 3 bases from J, with 9 bases between. CDR1 is SGHKS, CDR2 YYEKEE, per germline (reference sequence). This CDR3 region has 14 residues. The Seattle patients, enrolled during active infection, were followed longitudinally. Original methodology: Quantification of nucleated cells was approximated via reference gene primer amplification. Assay used: immunoSEQ multiplex PCR; TCRdb lists only in-frame clones, some missing. Clone size and the V and J calls come from that table; the DNA yielded D and trimming. The sample carries around 260,000 clones, approximately 93% recorded once.

Specimen: peripheral blood. This chain connects TRBV5-5 to TRBJ2-3; D perhaps matches TRBD2 (6 bases). The receptor was isolated from a woman aged 25 to 39 with COVID-19, enrolled during active disease. The CDR3 nucleotides are TGTGCCAGCAGCTTGCTTAGCGGTACAGATACGCAGTATTTT. Translation gives CASSLLSGTDTQYF.